The clone carrying this T cell receptor (beta chain) was seen a few times. Its antigen is as yet unknown. From the 5' RACE reads, TCRdb called clonotypes with MiXCR, one entry per CDR3 protein. Among 150,000 to 200,000 distinct CDR3 sequences listed, over 10% were seen once. The sample belongs to a study of CD8 T cells in ankylosing spondylitis. Findings and caveats of the study: Both synovial fluid and blood in reactive arthritis had previously been reported to carry some motif variants. Seemingly characteristic of ankylosing spondylitis blood was a TCR beta motif consisting of eight highly homologous variants.

Germline CDR1 is DFQATT and CDR2 is SNEGSKA (reference sequence). CDR3 length: 15 amino acids. Trimming pared 3 bases from V and 6 bases from J, leaving 15 bases between. The specimen was blood, either unsorted or a sorted T cell fraction (not recorded which). The TCR sequence derives from a female donor with ankylosing spondylitis or in good health (not recorded which). The chain recombines TRBV20-1 with TRBJ1-6; D not certain. The CDR3 loop reads CSASRVPAGNSPLHF. CDR3 sequence (DNA): TGCAGTGCTAGTAGGGTCCCAGCTGGTAATTCACCCCTCCACTTT.